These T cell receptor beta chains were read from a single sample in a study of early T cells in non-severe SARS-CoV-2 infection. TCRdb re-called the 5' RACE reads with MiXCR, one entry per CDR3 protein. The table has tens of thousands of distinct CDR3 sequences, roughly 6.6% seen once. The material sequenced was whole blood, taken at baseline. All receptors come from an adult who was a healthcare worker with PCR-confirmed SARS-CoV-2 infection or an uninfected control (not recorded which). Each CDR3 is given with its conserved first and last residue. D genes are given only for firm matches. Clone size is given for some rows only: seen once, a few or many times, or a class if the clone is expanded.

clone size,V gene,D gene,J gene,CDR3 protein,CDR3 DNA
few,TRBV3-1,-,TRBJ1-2,CASSQDPTDYGYTF,TGTGCCAGCAGCCAAGATCCGACGGACTATGGCTACACCTTC
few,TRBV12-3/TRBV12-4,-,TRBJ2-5,CASNLGGRTQYF,TGTGCCAGCAATTTAGGAGGACGGACCCAGTACTTC
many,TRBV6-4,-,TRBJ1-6,CASSELWAGSSPLHF,TGTGCCAGCAGTGAATTGTGGGCAGGGTCTTCACCCCTCCACTTT
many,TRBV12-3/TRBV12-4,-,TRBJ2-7,CASSLDPGLWWEQYF,TGTGCCAGCAGTTTAGACCCAGGGCTTTGGTGGGAGCAGTACTTC
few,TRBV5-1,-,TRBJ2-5,CASSSSAGGETQYF,TGCGCCAGCAGCTCGTCGGCAGGGGGGGAGACCCAGTACTTC
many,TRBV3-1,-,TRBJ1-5,CASSQSTDNQPQHF,TGTGCCAGCAGCCAATCGACCGACAATCAGCCCCAGCATTTT
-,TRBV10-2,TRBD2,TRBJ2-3,CASIGLELSDTQYF,TGCGCCAGCATTGGACTAGAGTTATCGGATACGCAGTATTTT
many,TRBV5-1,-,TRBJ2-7,CASSLDYAPERAYEQYF,TGCGCCAGCAGCCTGGACTATGCCCCTGAGAGAGCCTACGAGCAGTACTTC
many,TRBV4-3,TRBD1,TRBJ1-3,CASSLGTASENTIYF,TGCGCCAGCAGCCTTGGGACAGCCTCTGAAAACACCATATATTTT
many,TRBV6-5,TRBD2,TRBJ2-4,CASRTSGSGGNIQYF,TGTGCCTCCAGGACTAGCGGGAGCGGGGGAAACATTCAGTACTTC
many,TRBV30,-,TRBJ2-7,CAWSVLGHSSYEQYF,TGTGCCTGGAGTGTACTGGGACACAGCTCCTACGAGCAGTACTTC
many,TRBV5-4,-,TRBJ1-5,CASSPGQNQPQHF,TGTGCCAGCAGCCCAGGACAGAATCAGCCCCAGCATTTT
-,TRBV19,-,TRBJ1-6,CASSPLGDTAYSPLHF,TGTGCCAGTAGTCCGCTAGGGGATACCGCCTATTCACCCCTCCACTTT
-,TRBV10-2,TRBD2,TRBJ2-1,CASSEASGSGIDEQFF,TGCGCCAGCAGTGAGGCTAGCGGGAGCGGAATCGATGAGCAGTTCTTC